This T cell receptor beta chain was sequenced for a study of blood T cell repertoires in COVID-19 (TCRdb year 2020). Looking at the study overall: Samples from collaborators originated in the United States, Italy and Spain and spanned both the acute and convalescent phases of COVID-19. The material from the prospective study consisted of cDNA or gDNA derived from T cells, B-cell-depleted T cells, or PBMCs. The dataset comprised deeply sampled blood TCRbeta repertoires from subjects exposed to, actively infected with, or recovered from COVID-19. The repertoires were released in a freely available public database meant as a resource for research on the immune response to SARS-CoV-2. The samples were drawn from two sources: the first 160 participants of the ongoing ImmuneRACE study, and 1,200 or so subjects contributed by 6 global collaborators. The sample metadata nearly always contained a de-identified subject ID, COVID-19 status, age in years and sex. Where HLA class I and class II types were available, the types were taken from metadata supplied by the sample provider, not from assay-based typing. Overall study outcomes, separate from this receptor: How much clinical and demographic metadata was included differed by source and by participant, and the metadata was provided uncurated.

TCRbeta CDR3 regions were amplified from genomic DNA using the immunoSEQ Assay, a bias-controlled multiplex PCR. The study's processing was this. The number of nucleated cells in each sample was estimated by amplification of reference gene primers within the assay. Sequence reads were collapsed and filtered to measure the absolute abundance of every unique TCRbeta CDR3 rearrangement. For each sample, productive Simpson clonality was calculated as the square root of Simpson's diversity index across productive rearrangements. TCRdb stores this immuneACCESS table with in-frame sequences only. Part of the clones is absent; in the studies checked, under half of the shortfall reflects unresolved V genes, and no reason is known for the rest. V and J calls and clone size follow that table, whereas D and trimming were derived from the DNA. The sample data list hundreds of thousands of clones, and about nine tenths of these were observed just once. 2% to 2.5% of the sample is in the top ten clones.

Samples from volunteer blood donors who had recovered from COVID-19 were contributed by a second Seattle source. Each collaborating institution followed its own protocols to collect whole blood in K2EDTA tubes. Collaborator samples were shipped for TCRbeta analysis as frozen whole blood, isolated PBMCs, or DNA extracted from either sample type. Trimming removed 4 bases from V and 1 base from J, leaving 14 bases between the germline ends. Reading the germline V gene (reference sequence) gives CDR1 SGHKS and CDR2 YYEKEE. The CDR3 measures 15 amino acids from cysteine to phenylalanine. CDR3 DNA is the only sequence kept; it has 45 bases, read in frame from the first base. This clone turned up a few times. The antigen it recognizes is unknown. Base qualities are not provided; no much larger clone lies one nucleotide away.

What was sequenced was peripheral blood. This sequence uses TRBV5-5 and TRBJ1-1; TRBD1 could be the D gene, as 5 bases match. The receptor's source is a woman between 45 and 60 years old who had recovered from COVID-19. The CDR3 loop reads CASSRGGRGNTEAFF. The DNA sequence is TGTGCCAGCAGCCGAGGAGGGAGGGGGAACACTGAAGCTTTCTTT.